This TCR beta chain originates from a study of blood T cell repertoires in COVID-19. Generated by immunoSEQ multiplex PCR, the TCRdb table keeps only in-frame clones and is missing some. There are 200,000 to 250,000 clones in the sample; roughly 85% occur only once, and 3.5% to 4% lies in the top ten. The germline V gene has CDR1 GTSNPN and CDR2 SVGIG (reference sequence). The CDR3 contains 16 residues. The junction had 8 bases not matched to a gene; V was cut back by 1 base and J by 5 bases. The J gene is TRBJ2-1, the V gene TRBV30, with TRBD2 matching 10 bases. The clonotype originates from a woman aged 40 to 50 with acute COVID-19. The sequenced material came from PBMCs or T cells enriched from blood (not recorded which). The CDR3 sequence: CAWSGSGRDPNNEQFF. Written as DNA, the CDR3 is TGTGCCTGGAGTGGGAGCGGGAGGGACCCTAACAATGAGCAGTTCTTC.